This entry is about one TCR beta chain. This clone was detected many times. There is no known antigen for this receptor. From the germline J gene comes the end of the CDR3, since the read stops 3 residues before it. For sequencing, equivalent amounts of genomic DNA were input from CVID and control samples. For every sample, a 60 bp segment covering the rearranged TCRbeta CDR3 region was amplified and then sequenced. The immunoSEQ assay, a bias-corrected multiplex PCR combined with high-throughput sequencing, was used for TCRbeta amplification. In the source study's methods: Every unique nucleotide sequence was considered a clone and was annotated with V, D and J genes, copy number and frequency. Sequences were labeled productive if in frame, and non-productive if out of frame or containing stop codons. As previously described, Shannon's entropy was used to calculate clonality. The predicted amino acid sequences of productive clones were used to derive mean CDR3 Kyte-Doolittle hydropathy. Using the R hclust function, scaled V gene usage was clustered hierarchically with Manhattan distance and complete linkage. Sharing of clones by CDR3 amino acid sequence was evaluated by resampling 12 repertoires per group over 100 rounds. The repertoires were searched for around 72 published EBV-specific and 245 published CMV-specific TCRbeta sequences. A couple of CVID samples yielding fewer than 10,000 sequences were excluded from analysis, leaving 42 CVID repertoires. Imported from immuneACCESS, the table was reduced by TCRdb to in-frame sequences with V and J called. These copies leave out some clones; in studies compared against another copy, an unresolved V gene accounts for under half, and the cause of the remainder is not known. That table is the source of V, J and clone size, and D and trimming were worked out from the DNA. This sample contains some 80,000 clones, none of which is a singleton. The ten largest account for under 1% of the sample.

This entry is derived from a study of T cell clonality in common variable immunodeficiency (dated by TCRdb to between 2014 and 2016). Results and caveats for the whole study, not just this receptor: Increased TCRbeta clonality was found in CVID subjects compared with healthy controls (t-test p = 0.018), with the increase being most characteristic of about a third of subjects. Fewer deletions and N-nucleotide insertions were reportedly observed in CVID TCRbeta sequences, and highly modified clones with 13 or more V deletions were reportedly absent from CVID TCRbeta sequences. Although equal DNA input was used, an average of about 87,000 unique sequences per sample was obtained for controls, compared with some 30,000 for CVID samples. Correlations of repertoire features with clinical complications were constrained by heterogeneity among patients within the CVID cohort. According to the authors, figuring out what caused the increased clonality in CVID would require sequencing the repertoires of T cell subpopulations. CVID subjects shared fewer TCRbeta clones with each other than healthy controls did (p < 0.0001).

Most CVID patients and most healthy controls were of Caucasian heritage. Heparinized peripheral whole blood samples of roughly 5 to 8.5 ml were obtained from each donor. Genomic DNA from adults with common variable immune deficiency (CVID) and from healthy adult controls was used to sequence TCRbeta CDR3 repertoires. There were approximately 22 healthy adult volunteers in the control group (roughly 12 female and 10 or so male), ranging in age from about 20 to 70 years, with a mean age of roughly 35. To isolate peripheral blood mononuclear cells, diluted blood was subjected to density centrifugation over Hypaque 1077 or Ficoll-Paque. Genomic DNA was obtained from unsorted mononuclear cells through either Qiagen column purification or a centrifugation-based method. CDR1 and CDR2 (MNHEY, SVGEGT) derive from the germline V gene. From cysteine to phenylalanine, the CDR3 is 14 amino acids long. Part of the CDR3 DNA is given, 33 bases translated from base 1. Trimmed from V: 6 bases; trimmed from J: 6 bases; junction bases lacking a gene match: 6.

The clonotype originates from a person aged 18-70 years in good health. Material: peripheral blood mononuclear cells. The V gene is TRBV6-2 or TRBV6-3 and the J gene is TRBJ2-7; 12 central nucleotides agree with TRBD1. The CDR3 protein: CASSHPGQGAEQYF. CDR3 DNA (partial): TGTGCCAGCAGCCACCCGGGACAGGGGGCCGAG.